The 30 T cell receptor beta chains below come from one sample, sequenced in a study of cytomegalovirus exposure and HLA in healthy donors (dated by TCRdb to 2016 to 2017). Preparation of the library involved the immunoSEQ multiplex PCR assay. The multiplex PCR relied on a mix of 60 forward primers for TCR Vbeta segments and 13 reverse primers for TCR Jbeta segments. Here the immuneACCESS table is served through TCRdb, limited to in-frame sequences with V and J called. Missing clones are a known gap in these copies; in checked studies unresolved V genes cover under half, and the rest lacks a known reason. The table for this sample lists over 150,000 clones. The leading ten clones occupy roughly 0.7% of the sample. The sequenced sample consisted of PBMCs. Source of these receptors: a boy between 10 and 17 years old in good health and CMV-seronegative.

This chain connects TRBV2 to TRBJ2-3, with 12 positions matching TRBD2. The CDR3 totals 14 residues. CDR1 is SNHLY and CDR2 is FYNNEI in the germline V gene. The trim removed 6 bases at V and 6 bases at J, leaving 4 bases unmatched. CDR3 amino acids: CASRASGGADTQYF. CDR3 DNA sequence: TGTGCCAGCAGAGCTAGCGGGGGGGCGGATACGCAGTATTTT.

This rearrangement joins TRBV4-3 to TRBJ2-1; 8 bases fit TRBD2. Germline CDR1 reads LGHNA; CDR2 reads YSLEER. J was trimmed by 7 bases and V by 0 bases; bases with no gene match: 8. The CDR3 has 16 residues. The CDR3 bases are TGCGCCAGCAGCCAAGATACGGGGGGGGGCTTAAATGAGCAGTTCTTC. Protein product: CASSQDTGGGLNEQFF.

V is TRBV28 and J is TRBJ1-2; 11 nucleotides align to TRBD1. There are 17 residues in the CDR3. V was pared by 2 bases and J by 2 bases, with 7 bases of the junction left unmatched. Germline V lookup: CDR1 MDHEN, CDR2 SYDVKM. CDR3 bases: TGTGCCAGCAGTTTAGGAGGGACAGGGGGGACCAACTATGGCTACACCTTC. It is translated as CASSLGGTGGTNYGYTF.

The chain uses TRBV10-2 and TRBJ1-2, with D perhaps matching TRBD1 (5 bases). Trimming took 3 bases from V and 7 from J, leaving 15 bases between them. Germline CDR1 reads WSHSY; CDR2 reads SAAADI. The CDR3 spans 14 residues. The CDR3 DNA sequence: TGCGCCAGCAGTGAATCAGGGTACGAGAGTGGCTACACCTTC. Its translation is CASSESGYESGYTF.

The V and J genes are TRBV18 and TRBJ1-1, with a possible D match to TRBD1 (6 bases). With 2 bases removed from V and 4 bases from J, the gap between germline ends came to 11 bases. The CDR3 is 14 residues long. Germline V gives CDR1 KGHSH, CDR2 LQKENI. CDR3 bases: TGTGCCAGCTCACCATCAGGGGTGGGCACTGAAGCTTTCTTT. This translates into CASSPSGVGTEAFF. The whole variable domain, filled in from reference TRBV18 and TRBJ1-1, reads NAGVMQNPRHLVRRRGQEARLRCSPMKGHSHVYWYRQLPEEGLKFMVYLQKENIIDESGMPKERFSAEFPKEGPSILRIQQVVRGDSAAYFCASSPSGVGTEAFFGQGTRLTVV.

The V and J genes are TRBV9 and TRBJ1-2; 10 bases align to TRBD1. V shed 2 bases, J shed 4 bases, and the junction held 11 bases outside the gene matches. This CDR3 contains 17 residues. Germline V gene data show CDR1 as SGDLS and CDR2 as YYNGEE. DNA of the CDR3: TGTGCCAGCAGCGTCTCCGGGACAGGGGCTGGGGGCTATGGCTACACCTTC. Its protein product is CASSVSGTGAGGYGYTF. The variable domain in full, completed from reference TRBV9 and TRBJ1-2, reads DSGVTQTPKHLITATGQRVTLRCSPRSGDLSVYWYQQSLDQGLQFLIQYYNGEERAKGNILERFSAQQFPDLHSELNLSSLELGDSALYFCASSVSGTGAGGYGYTFGSGTRLTVV.

The chain has TRBV5-4 and TRBJ2-7, with 9 bases aligning to TRBD2. Germline V CDR1 and CDR2: SGHNT, YYREEE (reference sequence). This CDR3 is 15 amino acids long. The V segment lost 0 bases and the J segment 7 bases; nucleotides outside the gene matches: 8. The CDR3 protein is CASSLGGGALREQYF. The CDR3 bases are TGTGCCAGCAGCTTGGGCGGGGGGGCTTTGCGGGAGCAGTACTTC.

This sequence joins TRBV29-1 and TRBJ2-7; 10 bases line up with TRBD1. V shed 7 bases, J shed 6 bases, and the junction held 6 bases outside the gene matches. Looked up from germline, CDR1 is SQVTM and CDR2 is ANQGSEA. This CDR3 is built from 12 residues. DNA of the CDR3: TGCAGCGCCCGGGACAGGGGACGCGAGCAGTACTTC. Its translation: CSARDRGREQYF.

The rearrangement links TRBV23-1 to TRBJ2-7, with D tentatively TRBD1 (6 bases). TRBV23-1 is reported as an ORF; its role is uncertain. V gave up 2 bases and J gave up 3 bases, with 8 bases separating them. This CDR3 has 13 amino acids. The CDR3 region is CASSQDRFYEQYF. DNA for the CDR3: TGCGCCAGCAGTCAAGACAGGTTCTACGAGCAGTACTTC.

The chain combines TRBV5-5 with TRBJ2-7; D is uncertain. The V end lost 2 bases, the J end lost 0 bases, and 3 bases lay between the germline ends. Germline assignment: CDR1 SGHKS and CDR2 YYEKEE (reference sequence). The CDR3 contains 12 residues. CDR3: CASSFNSYEQYF. For the CDR3, the DNA is TGTGCCAGCAGCTTCAACTCCTACGAGCAGTACTTC.

The chain joins TRBV7-3 to TRBJ2-1, with 12 bases identical to TRBD2. Germline CDR1 and CDR2: SGHTA and FQGTGA. CDR3 length: 17 residues. With 1 base clipped from V and 7 bases from J, the junction kept 8 bases outside the gene matches. The CDR3: CASSLIVTSGGPNEQFF. CDR3 DNA: TGTGCCAGCAGCTTAATTGTGACTAGCGGGGGACCTAATGAGCAGTTCTTC.

The V gene is TRBV6-4, the J gene TRBJ2-3, with D perhaps matching TRBD1 (6 bases). V was cut by 6 bases and J by 2 bases, with 9 bases left in between. CDR3 length equals 13 residues. Germline assignment: CDR1 MRHNA and CDR2 SNTAGT. Here the CDR3 DNA reads TGTGCCAGCAGCAAGGGGGACACAGATACGCAGTATTTT. This codes for CASSKGDTDTQYF.

The chain uses TRBV2 and TRBJ1-6, with TRBD1 as a possible D gene (6 bases). V lost 6 bases and J lost 12, with 18 bases in between. Germline CDR1 and CDR2: SNHLY and FYNNEI. The CDR3 has 14 amino acids. The CDR3 loop is CASRGGTSALPLHF. The CDR3 DNA is TGTGCCAGCAGGGGGGGGACATCTGCACTACCCCTCCACTTT.

This chain uses TRBV7-9 with TRBJ2-5, with 9 bases aligning to TRBD2. V lost 3 bases and J lost 3; bases outside the gene matches: 2. The germline CDR1 and CDR2 sequences are SEHNR and FQNEAQ (reference sequence). The CDR3 has 14 amino acids. The CDR3 DNA follows: TGTGCCAGCAGCTTTAGCGGGGGAAAAGAGACCCAGTACTTC. As protein: CASSFSGGKETQYF. The complete variable domain, with remaining parts taken from reference TRBV7-9 and TRBJ2-5, reads DTGVSQNPRHKITKRGQNVTFRCDPISEHNRLYWYRQTLGQGPEFLTYFQNEAQLEKSRLLSDRFSAERPKGSFSTLEIQRTEQGDSAMYLCASSFSGGKETQYFGPGTRLLVL.

V gene TRBV2 combines with J gene TRBJ2-1; TRBD2 matches 10 bases. Germline-derived CDR1 and CDR2 are SNHLY and FYNNEI. The CDR3 covers 13 residues. Losses at the gene ends were 8 bases for V and 10 bases for J; bases not matched to a gene: 8. CDR3 sequence (DNA): TGTGCCAGCTTAACTAGCGGGGCTAGCGAGCAGTTCTTC. Amino acids: CASLTSGASEQFF.

The chain couples TRBV5-6 to TRBJ1-4; no reliable D call. The CDR3 extends over 14 amino acids. Between the trimmed V and J ends, which lost 4 bases and 0 bases, there was a span of 7 bases. Germline-derived CDR1 and CDR2 are SGHDT and YYEEEE. CDR3 residues: CASSRGATNEKLFF. The CDR3 coding sequence is TGTGCCAGCAGCCGCGGAGCAACTAATGAAAAACTGTTTTTT.

This CDR3 reads CASSEDHGPGLGETQYF. In DNA form, the CDR3 reads TGTGCCAGCAGTGAAGACCACGGACCCGGACTAGGAGAGACCCAGTACTTC. V and J are TRBV6-1 and TRBJ2-5; 7 bases agree with TRBD2. V lost 1 base, J lost 4 bases, and 12 bases stayed unmatched. In germline, CDR1 is MNHNS, CDR2 SASEGT. This CDR3 has 17 residues.

J is TRBJ2-7 and V is TRBV28; 7 bases are shared with TRBD1. V shed 8 bases and J 6 bases; nucleotides not matched to a gene: 10. CDR3 length: 13 residues. The germline CDR1 and CDR2 sequences are MDHEN and SYDVKM. The CDR3 sequence is CASETGYPGEQYF. The CDR3 nucleotides are TGTGCCAGCGAGACAGGGTACCCGGGCGAGCAGTACTTC.

The gene calls are TRBV11-2 and TRBJ2-1; weak D call: TRBD1 (6 bases). The CDR3 contains 15 residues. V gave up 6 bases and J gave up 3 bases, with 15 bases separating them. The germline V gene has CDR1 SGHAT and CDR2 FQNNGV. The CDR3 loop reads CASRRLRGNYNEQFF. The CDR3 coding sequence is TGTGCCAGCAGACGCCTCAGGGGTAACTACAATGAGCAGTTCTTC.

V and J are TRBV7-9 and TRBJ2-7; D possibly corresponds to TRBD1 (6 bases). The V and J ends lost 5 bases and 5 bases respectively, with 16 bases between them. The V gene's germline CDR1 is SEHNR and CDR2 FQNEAQ (reference sequence). The CDR3 spans 14 residues. The CDR3 coding sequence is TGTGCCAGCAGCCCCAGGACAGTCGACCACGAGCAGTACTTC. Residues: CASSPRTVDHEQYF. Complete variable domain (other parts from reference TRBV7-9 and TRBJ2-7): DTGVSQNPRHKITKRGQNVTFRCDPISEHNRLYWYRQTLGQGPEFLTYFQNEAQLEKSRLLSDRFSAERPKGSFSTLEIQRTEQGDSAMYLCASSPRTVDHEQYFGPGTRLTVT.

The chain employs TRBV4-1 and TRBJ1-5, with D uncertain. The CDR3 has 15 residues. Deletions cut 0 bases from V and 7 bases from J, with 13 bases between. Germline V gene sequence: CDR1 MGHRA, CDR2 YSYEKL. The CDR3 DNA sequence: TGCGCCAGCAGCCAAGAATGGAGCCGCTCCCAGCCCCAGCATTTT. This translates into CASSQEWSRSQPQHF.

The CDR3, as DNA: TGCGCCAGCAGCCAACGGCCAGCGGGGAACTCCTACGAGCAGTACTTC. This sequence encodes CASSQRPAGNSYEQYF. This chain joins TRBV4-1 and TRBJ2-7; 7 bases agree with TRBD2. V trimming: 2 bases; J trimming: 0 bases; junction bases outside the gene matches: 7. The CDR3 runs 16 residues. Germline values: CDR1 MGHRA, CDR2 YSYEKL.

This chain uses TRBV9 with TRBJ1-3; the match to TRBD1 covers 7 bases. Germline V gene data show CDR1 as SGDLS and CDR2 as YYNGEE. The CDR3 extends over 16 amino acids. V gave up 1 base and J gave up 2 bases; unmatched junction bases: 6. CDR3 coding DNA: TGTGCCAGCAGCGTAACAGGGGAGAATACTGGAAACACCATATATTTT. Residues: CASSVTGENTGNTIYF.

The gene calls are TRBV19 and TRBJ1-1; D remains ambiguous. Trimming pared 1 base from V and 5 bases from J, leaving 17 bases between. Germline V gives CDR1 LNHDA, CDR2 SQIVND (reference sequence). This CDR3 has 16 amino acids. The CDR3 protein is CASSIGGPRVLTEAFF. The CDR3 nucleotides read TGTGCCAGTAGTATAGGAGGGCCTAGGGTTTTAACTGAAGCTTTCTTT.

The chain combines TRBV4-1 with TRBJ1-2, with D maybe TRBD1 (5 bases). The CDR3 is 15 amino acids. Germline V gene data show CDR1 as MGHRA and CDR2 as YSYEKL. Between the trimmed V and J ends, which lost 1 base and 3 bases, there was a span of 12 bases. CDR3 bases: TGCGCCAGCAGCCAAGGGAGGGGAGGGTACTATGGCTACACCTTC. Protein product: CASSQGRGGYYGYTF.

V and J are TRBV5-4 and TRBJ1-2; D is undetermined. Germline V gene data show CDR1 as SGHNT and CDR2 as YYREEE (reference sequence). CDR3 length: 12 residues. V was shortened by 4 bases and J by 5 bases, with 9 bases between the two germline ends. Here the CDR3 reads CASSQEEYGYTF. The CDR3 DNA follows: TGTGCCAGCAGCCAGGAGGAGTATGGCTACACCTTC.

CDR3 in DNA: TGTGCCACCCGCCCCAGACAGGGGCTAATCTACGAGCAGTACTTC. This translates into CATRPRQGLIYEQYF. The V gene is TRBV27, the J gene TRBJ2-7; 8 bases are shared with TRBD1. Germline CDR1 MNHEY, CDR2 SMNVEV (reference sequence). This CDR3 has 15 amino acids. V was pared by 10 bases and J by 3 bases, with 14 bases of the junction left unmatched.

This chain uses TRBV27 with TRBJ2-3, with D possibly being TRBD2 (6 bases). This CDR3 region has 14 residues. CDR1 and CDR2 from the germline V gene are MNHEY and SMNVEV (reference sequence). With 4 bases removed from V and 0 bases from J, the gap between germline ends came to 8 bases. The CDR3 loop reads CASSWRESTDTQYF. The CDR3 coding sequence is TGTGCCAGCAGTTGGAGGGAAAGCACAGATACGCAGTATTTT.

The rearrangement uses TRBV5-1 and TRBJ2-1, with 11 nucleotides matching TRBD1. With V trimmed by 3 bases and J by 7 bases, 6 bases remained unmatched. Germline assignment: CDR1 SGHRS and CDR2 YFSETQ. The CDR3 length is 15 residues. DNA for the CDR3: TGCGCCAGCAGCTCCGGGACAGGGGGGGTGAATGAGCAGTTCTTC. Its translation is CASSSGTGGVNEQFF.

The V gene is TRBV30, the J gene TRBJ1-1; no clear D gene. CDR3 length: 13 residues. V was clipped by 7 bases and J by 1 base, with 13 bases between them. In germline, CDR1 is GTSNPN, CDR2 SVGIG (reference sequence). The CDR3 sequence: CASYRGGNTEAFF. CDR3 sequence (DNA): TGTGCCTCATATCGTGGCGGGAACACTGAAGCTTTCTTT. The complete variable domain, with remaining parts taken from reference TRBV30 and TRBJ1-1, reads SQTIHQWPATLVQPVGSPLSLECTVEGTSNPNLYWYRQAAGRGLQLLFYSVGIGQISSEVPQNLSASRPQDRQFILSSKKLLLSDSGFYLCASYRGGNTEAFFGQGTRLTVV.